This TCR beta chain was identified in a study of sequential checkpoint blockade in melanoma. Study as a whole: Randomization was 1:1 between first-line nivolumab→ipilimumab and ipilimumab→nivolumab.

Treatment: randomized to nivolumab then ipilimumab (arm A) or the reverse (arm B). TCRdb's copy holds only in-frame clones and misses some; the assay was immunoSEQ multiplex PCR. The table lists fewer than 15,000 clones, around 79% of them singletons. V lost 3 bases to trimming and J lost 2 bases; unmatched junction nucleotides: 1. Germline loops: CDR1 SQVTM, CDR2 ANQGSEA. The CDR3 consists of 14 residues. This material consisted of CD8+ T cells sorted from blood (inferred from file names), taken from a patient given nivolumab and ipilimumab in sequence. The sequence came from a human donor with melanoma. The chain couples TRBV29-1 to TRBJ2-1; 10 bases agree with TRBD2. The CDR3 protein is CSVDGTSAYNEQFF. The CDR3 region has the DNA TGCAGCGTTGACGGGACTAGCGCCTACAATGAGCAGTTCTTC.